This is a list of T cell receptor beta chains from one sample in a study of vaccination effects on CD4 cells after COVID-19. Assay used: immunoSEQ multiplex PCR; TCRdb lists only in-frame clones, some missing. The sample lists around 50,000 clones, around 74% seen once, with 5% to 5.5% in the top ten. These TCRs' antigens remain unknown. The sequencing used CD4+ T cells from PBMCs cultured without peptide, collected after COVID-19 vaccination. The receptors were gathered from a human donor who had a prior SARS-CoV-2 infection. The CDR3 runs from the conserved cysteine through the conserved F or W. Each record gives: CDR3 protein, CDR3 DNA, V gene, J gene, clone size, D gene. A D gene is named only where the DNA matches it firmly. The size entry is marked missing in some rows and otherwise reads once, few, many or a size class.

CDR3 protein: CASNKKRGHMGYEQYF
CDR3 DNA: TGTGCCAGCAATAAGAAGCGGGGGCATATGGGCTACGAGCAGTACTTC
V gene: TRBV2
J gene: TRBJ2-7
clone size: once
D gene: TRBD2

CDR3 protein: CASTRWTEETQYF
CDR3 DNA: TGTGCCAGCACTCGCTGGACGGAAGAGACCCAGTACTTC
V gene: TRBV11-3
J gene: TRBJ2-5
clone size: -
D gene: -

CDR3 protein: CASSPRWRGPEKLFF
CDR3 DNA: TGTGCCAGCAGCCCCAGGTGGAGGGGGCCAGAAAAACTGTTTTTT
V gene: TRBV21-1
J gene: TRBJ1-4
clone size: -
D gene: -

CDR3 protein: CASSLGDSQGAFF
CDR3 DNA: TGTGCCAGCAGTTTAGGGGACAGTCAGGGAGCTTTCTTT
V gene: TRBV12-3/TRBV12-4
J gene: TRBJ1-1
clone size: -
D gene: TRBD1

CDR3 protein: CASSPRGWEDTQYF
CDR3 DNA: TGTGCCAGTAGTCCCCGGGGTTGGGAAGATACGCAGTATTTT
V gene: TRBV19
J gene: TRBJ2-3
clone size: -
D gene: -

CDR3 protein: CERQPKDRVCERYRSNQPQHF
CDR3 DNA: TGCGAACGACAACCCAAGGACAGGGTCTGTGAGAGATACAGAAGCAATCAGCCCCAGCATTTT
V gene: TRBV5-1
J gene: TRBJ1-5
clone size: -
D gene: TRBD1

CDR3 protein: CASSYDRQGYTF
CDR3 DNA: TGTGCCAGCAGTTACGATCGGCAAGGCTACACCTTC
V gene: TRBV6-6
J gene: TRBJ1-2
clone size: -
D gene: -

CDR3 protein: CAGQIEGNSPLHF
CDR3 DNA: TGTGCCGGGCAAATCGAGGGGAATTCACCCCTCCACTTT
V gene: TRBV30
J gene: TRBJ1-6
clone size: -
D gene: -

CDR3 protein: CASSPGLAGGYNEQFF
CDR3 DNA: TGTGCCAGCAGCCCTGGACTAGCGGGGGGTTACAATGAGCAGTTCTTC
V gene: TRBV11-1
J gene: TRBJ2-1
clone size: -
D gene: TRBD2

CDR3 protein: CASSLYGTGELFF
CDR3 DNA: TGTGCCAGCAGCTTGTATGGCACCGGGGAGCTGTTTTTT
V gene: TRBV5-6
J gene: TRBJ2-2
clone size: few
D gene: -

CDR3 protein: CAISESLTRGSYEQYF
CDR3 DNA: TGTGCCATCAGTGAGTCCTTGACTAGGGGATCCTACGAGCAGTACTTC
V gene: TRBV10-3
J gene: TRBJ2-7
clone size: -
D gene: -

CDR3 protein: CASSYEGRSRAFF
CDR3 DNA: TGTGCCAGCAGTTACGAAGGAAGAAGTAGAGCTTTCTTT
V gene: TRBV6-2/TRBV6-3
J gene: TRBJ1-1
clone size: -
D gene: -

CDR3 protein: CASSFLFETQYF
CDR3 DNA: TGTGCCAGCAGCTTTTTGTTTGAGACCCAGTACTTC
V gene: TRBV7-6
J gene: TRBJ2-5
clone size: -
D gene: -

CDR3 protein: CASSYGEYNEQFF
CDR3 DNA: TGTGCCAGCAGTTACGGAGAATACAATGAGCAGTTCTTC
V gene: TRBV6-2/TRBV6-3
J gene: TRBJ2-1
clone size: -
D gene: -

CDR3 protein: CASSQGGVTYNEQFF
CDR3 DNA: TGTGCCAGCAGCCAGGGGGGGGTTACCTACAATGAGCAGTTCTTC
V gene: TRBV2
J gene: TRBJ2-1
clone size: -
D gene: -

CDR3 protein: CASSLERHEQYF
CDR3 DNA: TGTGCCAGCAGCTTAGAGAGACACGAGCAGTACTTC
V gene: TRBV11-3
J gene: TRBJ2-7
clone size: -
D gene: -

CDR3 protein: CASSVTTEGDTQYF
CDR3 DNA: TGTGCCAGCAGCGTCACGACAGAAGGAGATACGCAGTATTTT
V gene: TRBV13
J gene: TRBJ2-3
clone size: -
D gene: -

CDR3 protein: CASSLVAQGYSGNTIYF
CDR3 DNA: TGTGCCAGCAGCTTAGTCGCGCAGGGCTACTCTGGAAACACCATATATTTT
V gene: TRBV7-2
J gene: TRBJ1-3
clone size: -
D gene: -

CDR3 protein: CASSPRGGGSMTDTQYF
CDR3 DNA: TGTGCCAGCAGCCCCCGGGGGGGAGGGAGTATGACAGATACGCAGTATTTT
V gene: TRBV11-2
J gene: TRBJ2-3
clone size: -
D gene: TRBD2

CDR3 protein: CASSMRLEDRFYEQYF
CDR3 DNA: TGTGCCAGCAGCATGCGACTAGAGGACCGGTTCTACGAGCAGTACTTC
V gene: TRBV9
J gene: TRBJ2-7
clone size: -
D gene: -

CDR3 protein: CASSLARGNEQFF
CDR3 DNA: TGTGCCAGCAGCTTAGCCAGGGGGAATGAGCAGTTCTTC
V gene: TRBV7-2
J gene: TRBJ2-1
clone size: few
D gene: TRBD1

CDR3 protein: CASSLVTQETQYF
CDR3 DNA: TGTGCCAGCAGTTTAGTAACGCAGGAGACCCAGTACTTC
V gene: TRBV12-3/TRBV12-4
J gene: TRBJ2-5
clone size: -
D gene: -

CDR3 protein: CASSRYRGYEQYF
CDR3 DNA: TGTGCCAGCAGCCGCTATCGAGGCTACGAGCAGTACTTC
V gene: TRBV7-2
J gene: TRBJ2-7
clone size: -
D gene: -

CDR3 protein: CASSRTSGRGTDTQYF
CDR3 DNA: TGTGCCAGCAGCCGTACGAGCGGGAGAGGCACAGATACGCAGTATTTT
V gene: TRBV7-9
J gene: TRBJ2-3
clone size: -
D gene: TRBD2

CDR3 protein: CASSVERVIYEQYF
CDR3 DNA: TGTGCCAGCAGCGTAGAGCGGGTTATCTACGAGCAGTACTTC
V gene: TRBV9
J gene: TRBJ2-7
clone size: few
D gene: -

CDR3 protein: CTSSQDLADRESQPQHF
CDR3 DNA: TGCACCAGCAGCCAAGATCTAGCGGACAGGGAGTCGCAGCCCCAGCATTTT
V gene: TRBV1
J gene: TRBJ1-5
clone size: -
D gene: -

CDR3 protein: CASSFADDRPTEAFF
CDR3 DNA: TGTGCCAGCAGTTTTGCCGATGACAGGCCCACTGAAGCTTTCTTT
V gene: TRBV28
J gene: TRBJ1-1
clone size: -
D gene: -

CDR3 protein: CASSTEPNTGELFF
CDR3 DNA: TGCGCCAGCAGCACAGAGCCGAACACCGGGGAGCTGTTTTTT
V gene: TRBV5-1
J gene: TRBJ2-2
clone size: -
D gene: -

CDR3 protein: CASSSTGLTRDEQYF
CDR3 DNA: TGTGCCAGCAGCTCAACGGGACTCACGCGGGACGAGCAGTACTTC
V gene: TRBV7-9
J gene: TRBJ2-7
clone size: -
D gene: -

CDR3 protein: CATNNGRGLTDTQYF
CDR3 DNA: TGCGCCACAAACAATGGACGGGGGCTCACAGATACGCAGTATTTT
V gene: TRBV5-1
J gene: TRBJ2-3
clone size: -
D gene: -

CDR3 protein: CASSQGTGNIQYF
CDR3 DNA: TGTGCCAGCAGCCAGGGGACAGGAAACATTCAGTACTTC
V gene: TRBV3-1/TRBV3-2
J gene: TRBJ2-4
clone size: -
D gene: TRBD1

CDR3 protein: CASSLEGGETQYF
CDR3 DNA: TGCGCCAGCAGCTTGGAAGGGGGGGAGACCCAGTACTTC
V gene: TRBV5-1
J gene: TRBJ2-5
clone size: -
D gene: -

CDR3 protein: CAISNYNEQFF
CDR3 DNA: TGTGCCATCAGCAACTACAATGAGCAGTTCTTC
V gene: TRBV10-3
J gene: TRBJ2-1
clone size: -
D gene: -

CDR3 protein: CATSRGALQYNEQFF
CDR3 DNA: TGTGCCACCAGCAGAGGAGCCCTTCAATACAATGAGCAGTTCTTC
V gene: TRBV15
J gene: TRBJ2-1
clone size: -
D gene: -

CDR3 protein: CASSFKLRDTFYEQYF
CDR3 DNA: TGTGCCAGCAGCTTCAAACTCCGGGACACATTCTACGAGCAGTACTTC
V gene: TRBV11-2
J gene: TRBJ2-7
clone size: -
D gene: -

CDR3 protein: CASSLSRTAEAFF
CDR3 DNA: TGCGCCAGCAGCTTGTCGCGGACGGCTGAAGCTTTCTTT
V gene: TRBV5-1
J gene: TRBJ1-1
clone size: -
D gene: -

CDR3 protein: CASRHGLVQETQYF
CDR3 DNA: TGTGCCAGCAGGCACGGACTAGTTCAAGAGACCCAGTACTTC
V gene: TRBV5-4
J gene: TRBJ2-5
clone size: -
D gene: TRBD2

CDR3 protein: CASSYSGHRDEQYF
CDR3 DNA: TGTGCCAGCAGTTACTCGGGACATCGCGACGAGCAGTACTTC
V gene: TRBV6-5
J gene: TRBJ2-7
clone size: -
D gene: -

CDR3 protein: CASSLDGDSYEQYF
CDR3 DNA: TGTGCCAGCAGCTTAGACGGCGACAGCTACGAGCAGTACTTC
V gene: TRBV11-3
J gene: TRBJ2-7
clone size: -
D gene: -

CDR3 protein: CASRKGQTQETQYF
CDR3 DNA: TGTGCCAGCAGGAAGGGACAGACACAAGAGACCCAGTACTTC
V gene: TRBV2
J gene: TRBJ2-5
clone size: -
D gene: TRBD1

CDR3 protein: CASPTRTRIPMMGETQYF
CDR3 DNA: TGTGCCAGCCCTACAAGGACAAGGATACCTATGATGGGGGAGACCCAGTACTTC
V gene: TRBV19
J gene: TRBJ2-5
clone size: -
D gene: -

CDR3 protein: CASSVVGSGLAGEKLFF
CDR3 DNA: TGTGCCAGCAGCGTAGTCGGTTCGGGACTAGCAGGGGAAAAACTGTTTTTT
V gene: TRBV9
J gene: TRBJ1-4
clone size: -
D gene: -

CDR3 protein: CASGRFGLNTEAFF
CDR3 DNA: TGTGCCAGCGGAAGATTTGGACTGAACACTGAAGCTTTCTTT
V gene: TRBV6-5
J gene: TRBJ1-1
clone size: -
D gene: -

CDR3 protein: CASSWPGHDPYGYTF
CDR3 DNA: TGCGCCAGCAGCTGGCCGGGGCATGACCCCTATGGCTACACCTTC
V gene: TRBV5-1
J gene: TRBJ1-2
clone size: once
D gene: -

CDR3 protein: CASSGTLDRGSSYEQYF
CDR3 DNA: TGCGCCAGCAGTGGCACCCTTGACAGGGGGTCGTCATACGAGCAGTACTTC
V gene: TRBV10-1
J gene: TRBJ2-7
clone size: -
D gene: TRBD1

CDR3 protein: CASSYGQGDYGYTF
CDR3 DNA: TGCGCCAGCAGCTACGGACAGGGGGACTATGGCTACACCTTC
V gene: TRBV5-1
J gene: TRBJ1-2
clone size: -
D gene: TRBD1

CDR3 protein: CASRGGSGNTIYF
CDR3 DNA: TGTGCCAGCAGGGGGGGCTCTGGAAACACCATATATTTT
V gene: TRBV6-6
J gene: TRBJ1-3
clone size: -
D gene: -

CDR3 protein: CASSARDRVDEKLFF
CDR3 DNA: TGTGCCAGCAGCGCGCGGGACAGGGTGGATGAAAAACTGTTTTTT
V gene: TRBV5-6
J gene: TRBJ1-4
clone size: -
D gene: TRBD1

CDR3 protein: CAWRYSLRGVNEQFF
CDR3 DNA: TGTGCCTGGAGGTATTCTTTGCGGGGTGTGAATGAGCAGTTCTTC
V gene: TRBV30
J gene: TRBJ2-1
clone size: -
D gene: -

CDR3 protein: CASSQVVVAAYNEQFF
CDR3 DNA: TGTGCCAGCAGCCAAGTGGTGGTAGCGGCATACAATGAGCAGTTCTTC
V gene: TRBV3-1/TRBV3-2
J gene: TRBJ2-1
clone size: -
D gene: -

CDR3 protein: CASRGSPVTEAFF
CDR3 DNA: TGTGCCAGCAGGGGTTCACCGGTAACTGAAGCTTTCTTT
V gene: TRBV2
J gene: TRBJ1-1
clone size: -
D gene: -

CDR3 protein: CASSLSFRPLAKNIQYF
CDR3 DNA: TGTGCCAGCAGCTTATCGTTCAGGCCCTTAGCCAAAAACATTCAGTACTTC
V gene: TRBV7-3
J gene: TRBJ2-4
clone size: once
D gene: -

CDR3 protein: CASSPPGRPMGPQHF
CDR3 DNA: TGTGCCAGCTCACCACCAGGAAGGCCGATGGGGCCCCAGCATTTT
V gene: TRBV18
J gene: TRBJ1-5
clone size: -
D gene: -

CDR3 protein: CASSEAYRTGPEQYF
CDR3 DNA: TGTGCCAGCAGTGAAGCGTATCGGACAGGTCCCGAGCAGTACTTC
V gene: TRBV2
J gene: TRBJ2-7
clone size: -
D gene: TRBD1

CDR3 protein: CASAKRRGGLGEAFF
CDR3 DNA: TGTGCCAGCGCAAAAAGAAGAGGGGGCTTAGGTGAAGCTTTCTTT
V gene: TRBV28
J gene: TRBJ1-1
clone size: -
D gene: TRBD1